The present T cell receptor (beta chain) was sequenced within a study of post-analysis software for immune sequencing data. Each TCR beta cDNA library carried unique molecular identifiers. TCRdb passed the PCR reads through MiXCR, listing each CDR3 protein once. The sample gives about 770,000 distinct CDR3 sequences, 35% to 55% of which show up once; 4.9% is in the top ten. General study findings and limits: A significant reduction in normalized Chao1 diversity was observed in multiple sclerosis patients versus controls. With F measure, samples from one preparation batch clustered together strongly.

Remarks on this clonotype: Its antigen is unknown.

The sequencing input was blood. The clonotype was recovered from a girl aged 5-17 years with multiple sclerosis.

Here the CDR3 DNA reads TGTGCCAGCAGTCCCTATAGCGGGGGGGCCTCAGATACGCAGTATTTT. This translates into CASSPYSGGASDTQYF. The chain has TRBV12-3 or TRBV12-4 and TRBJ2-3, with TRBD2 identical over 11 bases. The CDR3 has 16 amino acids. J lost 4 bases, V lost 5 bases, and 8 bases had no gene match.